This T cell receptor (beta chain) originates from a study of T cell responses to AZD1222 COVID-19 vaccine. Germline loops: CDR1 SGHVS, CDR2 FQNEAQ. With V trimmed by 1 base and J by 5 bases, 14 bases remained unmatched. The CDR3 spans 20 residues. Profiled with immunoSEQ multiplex PCR; TCRdb holds only in-frame clones, not every one. The top ten hold less than 3% of the sample, which has about 150,000 clones, approximately 86% seen once. The chain combines TRBV7-8 with TRBJ2-1; 13 positions agree with TRBD2. Sequences were derived from peripheral blood, sampled on day 0 of AZD1222 vaccination. The receptor's source is an adult in good health. The CDR3 here is CASSLVPGATGTSGNNEQFF. The CDR3 region has the DNA TGTGCCAGCAGCTTAGTCCCGGGGGCTACCGGGACTAGCGGGAACAATGAGCAGTTCTTC.